This T cell receptor beta chain was documented in a study of regulatory T cells in long-lasting Graves disease. Time point in this sample: newly diagnosed GD, antithyroid drugs for less than 3 months. The TCR library used RNA extracted from PBMCs. This clonotype appeared many times. iRepertoire HTBI primers and Arm-PCR of CDR3 regions built TCR beta libraries. TCRdb independently ran MiXCR on the multiplex PCR reads; one entry per CDR3 protein. The repertoire holds roughly 560,000 distinct CDR3 sequences, with about 16% as singletons. These same data were also listed under a study on T cells in Graves' hyperthyroidism and ophthalmopathy.

The clonotype originates from a woman between 40 and 65 years old with Graves disease. Sequenced material: peripheral blood mononuclear cells (PBMCs), taken at new diagnosis, from a patient treated with antithyroid drugs.

CDR3 sequence: CASSLGGFLTEAFF. DNA for the CDR3: TGTGCCAGCAGCTTAGGGGGGTTTCTCACTGAAGCTTTCTTT. The rearrangement uses TRBV11-2 and TRBJ1-1; D possibly corresponds to TRBD1 (5 bases). V was clipped by 1 base and J by 4 bases, with 10 bases between them. The CDR3 is made up of 14 amino acids. Per germline, CDR1 SGHAT and CDR2 FQNNGV.